Listed here are 21 T cell receptor beta chains from one sample, sequenced in a study of shared clonotypes between healthy human individuals. Only in-frame clones appear in the TCRdb table, and some are missing; sequencing was by immunoSEQ multiplex PCR. The table lists 2 million to 3 million clones, roughly 93% of them singletons, with about 0.39% in the top ten. The sequencing sample was made of naive CD4+ T cells from PBMCs. Documented subset: CD45RA+ positively selected. The receptors come from a young man in good health. Some clones in this sample may be carry-over from other donors' samples.

The V call is TRBV11-3, the J call TRBJ2-3; D is uncertain. The germline V gene has CDR1 SGHNT and CDR2 YENEEA. V shed 5 bases and J shed 1 base, with 16 bases lying between them. The CDR3 sequence is 16 residues long. CDR3 nucleotide sequence: TGTGCCAGCAGCCCCCGAACCAGTATTGGCACAGATACGCAGTATTTT. Its translation: CASSPRTSIGTDTQYF.

This chain uses TRBV6-1 with TRBJ2-3; TRBD2 is a possible D gene (5 bases). Trimming shortened V by 0 bases and J by 4 bases, and 17 bases separated the two germline ends. Germline loops: CDR1 MNHNS, CDR2 SASEGT. The CDR3 has 17 residues. CDR3 sequence: CASSEAARGMYPDTQYF. CDR3 nucleotides: TGTGCCAGCAGTGAAGCGGCTCGGGGAATGTACCCAGATACGCAGTATTTT.

This chain joins TRBV27 and TRBJ1-5, with unresolved D. Per germline, CDR1 MNHEY and CDR2 SMNVEV (reference sequence). This CDR3 is 15 amino acids long. The germline V and J ends were trimmed by 6 bases and 0 bases, with 12 bases remaining between them. CDR3 amino acids: CASRIREHSNQPQHF. CDR3 sequence (DNA): TGTGCCAGCAGGATAAGAGAGCATAGCAATCAGCCCCAGCATTTT.

This clone has a single count. The chain joins TRBV5-4 to TRBJ1-4; 9 positions match TRBD1. Trimming took 3 bases from V and 9 from J; bases not matched to a gene: 15. Germline CDR1 is SGHNT and CDR2 is YYREEE (reference sequence). This CDR3 comprises 17 residues. The CDR3 reads CASSSMKRQGESKKLFF. The DNA of the CDR3 is TGTGCCAGCAGCTCCATGAAGAGACAGGGGGAATCGAAAAAACTGTTTTTT. Filled out from reference TRBV5-4 and TRBJ1-4, the complete variable domain reads ETGVTQSPTHLIKTRGQQVTLRCSSQSGHNTVSWYQQALGQGPQFIFQYYREEENGRGNFPPRFSGLQFPNYSSELNVNALELDDSALYLCASSSMKRQGESKKLFFGSGTQLSVL.

The gene calls are TRBV7-8 and TRBJ1-1; 9 bases align to TRBD1. CDR3 size: 17 residues. CDR1 and CDR2 (germline): SGHVS, FQNEAQ. J lost 1 base, V lost 1 base, and 7 bases had no gene match. CDR3 coding DNA: TGTGCCAGCAGCTTAGAGGGCGACAGGGGGTGGAACACTGAAGCTTTCTTT. Translation gives CASSLEGDRGWNTEAFF. Combining the CDR3 with reference TRBV7-8 and TRBJ1-1 gives the whole variable domain GAGVSQSPRYKVAKRGQDVALRCDPISGHVSLFWYQQALGQGPEFLTYFQNEAQLDKSGLPSDRFFAERPEGSVSTLKIQRTQQEDSAVYLCASSLEGDRGWNTEAFFGQGTRLTVV.

This rearrangement joins TRBV5-1 to TRBJ2-2; 8 bases fit TRBD1. Germline CDR1 reads SGHRS; CDR2 reads YFSETQ. The CDR3 covers 18 residues. V lost 4 bases, J lost 1 base, and 12 bases stayed unmatched. DNA of the CDR3: TGCGCCAGCAGCCCCCGTACGATCGGGACAGGGAACACCGGGGAGCTGTTTTTT. This sequence encodes CASSPRTIGTGNTGELFF.

The V and J genes are TRBV5-1 and TRBJ2-7; tentative D call: TRBD1 (6 bases). CDR1 and CDR2 from the germline V gene are SGHRS and YFSETQ. Trimming shortened V by 3 bases and J by 5 bases, and 15 bases separated the two germline ends. This CDR3 has 14 amino acids. In DNA form, the CDR3 reads TGCGCCAGCAGCTGGGTACAGGGTACGGACGAGCAGTACTTC. This codes for CASSWVQGTDEQYF.

This chain uses TRBV2 with TRBJ2-5; no reliable D call. Germline CDR1 and CDR2: SNHLY and FYNNEI. Between the trimmed V and J ends, which lost 5 bases and 1 base, there was a span of 8 bases. The CDR3 contains 13 residues. CDR3 loop: CASSQISQETQYF. The CDR3 nucleotides read TGTGCCAGCAGTCAAATTTCCCAAGAGACCCAGTACTTC.

The V and J genes are TRBV7-9 and TRBJ2-3; 12 nucleotides agree with TRBD2. From germline, CDR1 is SEHNR and CDR2 FQNEAQ (reference sequence). V lost 2 bases to trimming and J lost 6 bases; unmatched junction nucleotides: 6. CDR3 length equals 16 residues. CDR3 in DNA: TGTGCCAGCAGCTTACGACTAGCGGGAGAGGTGGATACGCAGTATTTT. The encoded protein is CASSLRLAGEVDTQYF.

The chain uses TRBV28 and TRBJ1-2; TRBD1 agrees at 8 bases. V shed 7 bases and J 4 bases; nucleotides not matched to a gene: 11. The CDR3 covers 15 residues. Germline CDR1 reads MDHEN; CDR2 reads SYDVKM. This chain's CDR3 is CASIETRGTGYGYTF. CDR3 in DNA: TGTGCCAGCATCGAAACGCGGGGGACAGGCTATGGCTACACCTTC.

The V gene is TRBV19, the J gene TRBJ1-3, with a possible D match to TRBD1 (6 bases). Germline CDR1 and CDR2: LNHDA and SQIVND (reference sequence). With 5 bases removed from V and 3 bases from J, the gap between germline ends came to 14 bases. There are 15 residues in the CDR3. CDR3 DNA: TGTGCCAGTAGTCCCGGGACACTGATTGGAAACACCATATATTTT. This encodes CASSPGTLIGNTIYF.

This clone came up once. V usage is TRBV6-1 and J usage is TRBJ2-7; 8 bases map to TRBD1. The CDR3 length is 16 residues. The V gene's germline CDR1 is MNHNS and CDR2 SASEGT. Trimming cost V 4 bases and J 1 base; bases outside gene matches: 9. CDR3 sequence: CASSGSPGQDSYEQYF. The CDR3 DNA reads as TGTGCCAGCAGTGGCTCCCCGGGACAGGATTCCTACGAGCAGTACTTC.

V and J are TRBV7-8 and TRBJ2-7, with D perhaps matching TRBD1 or TRBD2 (5 bases each). Germline V gene data show CDR1 as SGHVS and CDR2 as FQNEAQ. The CDR3 consists of 15 residues. Trimming stripped 8 bases from V and 6 bases from J, with 23 bases between. Here the CDR3 DNA reads TGTGCCAGCGGGCCCCGGTCGGGGCTGATAGGCGAGCAGTACTTC. Its translation is CASGPRSGLIGEQYF.

This clone was seen once. The V and J genes are TRBV6-5 and TRBJ2-7; 7 nucleotides line up with TRBD1. Germline CDR1 and CDR2: MNHEY and SVGAGI. This CDR3 spans 16 amino acids. With 1 base clipped from V and 3 bases from J, the junction kept 9 bases outside the gene matches. The CDR3 nucleotides are TGTGCCAGCAGTTACTTACCTCCGGGACAGAGCTACGAGCAGTACTTC. It yields the protein CASSYLPPGQSYEQYF.

This chain uses TRBV18 with TRBJ2-5, with D perhaps TRBD2 (5 bases). The DNA end lines up better with TRBJ2-7; the J call may be wrong. The CDR3 runs to 16 residues. Germline V lookup: CDR1 KGHSH, CDR2 LQKENI. CDR3: CASSPYALAVSYEQYF. CDR3 nucleotide sequence: TGTGCCAGCTCACCATATGCCCTAGCTGTTTCCTACGAGCAGTACTTC.

This chain uses TRBV19 with TRBJ2-1; 9 bases match TRBD2. The trim removed 1 base at V and 3 bases at J, leaving 4 bases unmatched. CDR3 length: 16 amino acids. CDR1 and CDR2 from the germline V gene are LNHDA and SQIVND (reference sequence). The CDR3 is CASSIVRLADYNEQFF. Here the CDR3 DNA reads TGTGCCAGTAGTATAGTGAGACTAGCGGACTACAATGAGCAGTTCTTC.

CDR3 amino acids: CASSFEGDTQYF. The CDR3 DNA sequence: TGTGCCAGCAGTTTCGAAGGCGATACGCAGTATTTT. The rearrangement links TRBV6-1 to TRBJ2-3; D is unclear. V lost 5 bases and J 6 bases, leaving 9 bases between the germline ends. The CDR3 is 12 residues long. The V gene's germline CDR1 is MNHNS and CDR2 SASEGT.

The chain couples TRBV6-5 to TRBJ2-7; D ambiguous. The CDR3 is 13 residues long. CDR1 is MNHEY and CDR2 is SVGAGI in the germline V gene. Trimming removed 2 bases at V and 2 bases at J, with 7 bases between. This CDR3 reads CASSYGNTYEQYF. CDR3 sequence (DNA): TGTGCCAGCAGTTACGGGAACACCTACGAGCAGTACTTC.

This rearrangement joins TRBV5-1 to TRBJ2-5, with 7 bases identical to TRBD1. Germline CDR1 SGHRS, CDR2 YFSETQ. The CDR3 is made up of 14 amino acids. The V segment lost 4 bases and the J segment 0 bases; nucleotides outside the gene matches: 3. Here the CDR3 DNA reads TGCGCCAGCAGCCTGGACAGGTACCAAGAGACCCAGTACTTC. Amino acid sequence: CASSLDRYQETQYF.

The count of this clone is one. This rearrangement joins TRBV25-1 to TRBJ1-2; TRBD1 might be the D (5 bases). Between the trimmed V and J ends, which lost 4 bases and 8 bases, there was a span of 8 bases. This CDR3 is built from 11 residues. Germline V lookup: CDR1 MGHDK, CDR2 SYGVNS. The CDR3 region has the DNA TGTGCCAGCAGTGGGGACCGAGGCTACACCTTC. Its protein product is CASSGDRGYTF.

This chain joins TRBV6-4 and TRBJ1-1; no reliable D call. Germline V gene data show CDR1 as MRHNA and CDR2 as SNTAGT. This CDR3 is 13 amino acids long. V was pared by 4 bases and J by 0 bases, with 6 bases between. The CDR3 region has the DNA TGTGCCAGCAGTGTGGGCCTGAACACTGAAGCTTTCTTT. The encoded protein is CASSVGLNTEAFF.